The present T cell receptor beta chain was sequenced within a study of OX40 agonist ivuxolimab in advanced cancers. Study background: Ivuxolimab, an antibody acting as an agonist of OX40 (CD134), was used to treat patients.

The germline CDR1 and CDR2 sequences are SEHNR and FQNEAQ (reference sequence). This CDR3 comprises 15 residues. The ends were cut back, 1 base at V and 9 bases at J, with 15 bases in the middle. TCRdb keeps only in-frame clones here, not all; method: immunoSEQ multiplex PCR. The sample holds approximately 60,000 clones, roughly 90% seen once. The origin of this receptor is an adult with an advanced solid tumor such as melanoma, head and neck, liver or kidney cancer. The source was CD4+ or CD8+ T cells sorted from blood, collected in a trial of the OX40 agonist ivuxolimab. This chain links TRBV7-9 with TRBJ1-4, with D perhaps matching TRBD1 (5 bases). Here the CDR3 DNA reads TGTGCCAGCAGCTTAGGCGGGGGTACTGACAAAAAACTGTTTTTT. Its translation is CASSLGGGTDKKLFF. The full variable domain, its missing parts supplied by reference TRBV7-9 and TRBJ1-4, is DTGVSQNPRHKITKRGQNVTFRCDPISEHNRLYWYRQTLGQGPEFLTYFQNEAQLEKSRLLSDRFSAERPKGSFSTLEIQRTEQGDSAMYLCASSLGGGTDKKLFFGSGTQLSVL.